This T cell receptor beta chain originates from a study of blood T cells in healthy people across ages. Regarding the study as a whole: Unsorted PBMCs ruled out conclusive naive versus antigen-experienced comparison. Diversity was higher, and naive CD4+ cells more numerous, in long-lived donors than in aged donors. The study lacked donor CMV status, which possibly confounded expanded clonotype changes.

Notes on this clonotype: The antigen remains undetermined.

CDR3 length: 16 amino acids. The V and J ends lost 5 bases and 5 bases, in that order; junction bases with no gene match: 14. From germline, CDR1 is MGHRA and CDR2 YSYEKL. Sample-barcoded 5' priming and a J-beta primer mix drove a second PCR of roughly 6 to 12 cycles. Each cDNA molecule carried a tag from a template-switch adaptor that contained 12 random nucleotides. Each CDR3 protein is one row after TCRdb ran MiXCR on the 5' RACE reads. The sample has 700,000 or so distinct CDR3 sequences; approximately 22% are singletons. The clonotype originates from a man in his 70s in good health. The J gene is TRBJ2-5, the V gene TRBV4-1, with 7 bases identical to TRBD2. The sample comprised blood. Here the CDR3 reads CASSSLRLAATETQYF. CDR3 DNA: TGCGCCAGCAGCTCCCTGAGGCTAGCGGCAACTGAGACCCAGTACTTC.